This T cell receptor beta chain was captured by sequencing in a study of CD4 T cells in relation to SARS-CoV-2 and coronaviruses. Study-level information: TCR beta CDR3s were sequenced after roughly ten-day antigen culture of PBMCs. No peptide or an HIV-1 Nef peptide pool served as negative control.

The protocol was immunoSEQ multiplex PCR, while the TCRdb copy is restricted to in-frame clones and leaves out a portion. The profile covers about 21,000 clones, with 65% to 85% appearing a single time and 16% taken by the ten largest. Regarding this clone: The antigen remains unidentified. At one end the junction does not follow the germline gene, possibly because of a read error.

Before the COVID-19 pandemic, during about 2011-2019, CD4+ T cells were taken from unexposed donors. The cells were cultured for 10 days before CD4+ T cells were isolated. Source material: CD4+ T cells from PBMCs, cultured in vitro. The receptor's source is a human donor in good health.

The CDR3 sequence is CASSLDWGTSGNNEQFF. In nucleotides, the CDR3 is TGTGCCAGCAGCCTAGATTGGGGGACTAGCGGAAACAATGAGCAGTTCTTC. This chain connects TRBV11-3 to TRBJ2-1, with TRBD2 identical over 11 bases. Per the germline V gene, CDR1 is SGHNT and CDR2 is YENEEA. The CDR3 has 17 amino acids.